Presented here are 4 T cell receptor beta chains from one specimen sequenced in a study of T cell responses to AZD1222 COVID-19 vaccine. Only in-frame clones appear in the TCRdb table, and some are missing; sequencing was by immunoSEQ multiplex PCR. The table lists about 270,000 clones, 94% of them singletons, with roughly 0.5% in the top ten. This material consisted of peripheral blood, taken 28 days after the second AZD1222 dose. The receptor source for this set is an adult who received the AZD1222 COVID-19 vaccine.

Concerning this clone itself: Additional DNA sequences in this sample encode the identical CDR3. DNA of the CDR3: TGTGCCACCAGCAGAGATCTGGGCTACGAGCAGTACTTC. Translating it yields CATSRDLGYEQYF. The chain uses TRBV15 and TRBJ2-7; D unclear. CDR1 is LNHNV and CDR2 is YYDKDF in the germline V gene (reference sequence). The CDR3 spans 13 residues. V gave up 0 bases and J gave up 3 bases, with 6 bases separating them. The full variable domain, rest sourced from reference TRBV15 and TRBJ2-7, is DAMVIQNPRYQVTQFGKPVTLSCSQTLNHNVMYWYQQKSSQAPKLLFHYYDKDFNNEADTPDNFQSRRPNTSFCFLDIRSPGLGDTAMYLCATSRDLGYEQYFGPGTRLTVT.

The chain combines TRBV4-1 with TRBJ2-5, with TRBD2 identical over 8 bases. After removal of 4 bases from V and 5 bases from J, the junction contained 9 bases not matched to a gene. The CDR3 loop spans 15 amino acids. CDR1 and CDR2 from the germline V gene are MGHRA and YSYEKL. CDR3 sequence reads: CASSLKRGTMETQYF. CDR3 nucleotides: TGCGCCAGCAGCCTAAAGCGGGGGACAATGGAGACCCAGTACTTC.

The V and J genes are TRBV5-1 and TRBJ1-2, with TRBD1 identical over 9 bases. Losses at the gene ends were 4 bases for V and 7 bases for J; bases not matched to a gene: 11. This CDR3 has 15 amino acids. Germline-derived CDR1 and CDR2 are SGHRS and YFSETQ. In DNA, the CDR3 is TGCGCCAGCAGCCCCGGGACAGGGAACCTCCGTGGCTACACCTTC. It translates to CASSPGTGNLRGYTF.

This clone occurred once. V and J are TRBV18 and TRBJ1-1; D ambiguous. CDR3 length equals 13 residues. V gave up 5 bases and J gave up 6 bases, with 13 bases separating them. The germline V gene has CDR1 KGHSH and CDR2 LQKENI. The chain's CDR3 is CASSERVGSEAFF. CDR3 in DNA: TGTGCCAGCTCAGAACGGGTGGGCTCTGAAGCTTTCTTT.